This TCR beta chain was sequenced in a study of OX40 agonist ivuxolimab in advanced cancers. For the study at large: Given to patients was ivuxolimab, an agonistic anti-OX40 (CD134) antibody. Findings and caveats of the study: Clonal expansion in partial responders at 0.1-3.0 mg/kg ranked among the lowest. Low normalized T-cell clonal expansion was additionally recorded for some nonresponders.

Clones were sequenced by immunoSEQ multiplex PCR, and TCRdb holds only the in-frame ones, with some missing. The sample includes some 58,000 clones, approximately 90% of them seen just once. V lost 0 bases and J lost 0, with 7 bases in between. Looked up from germline, CDR1 is SGDLS and CDR2 is YYNGEE. The CDR3 is 15 amino acids. A remark on this clone: The antigen is unknown.

This rearrangement joins TRBV9 to TRBJ2-1; D call uncertain. The material was CD4+ or CD8+ T cells sorted from blood, obtained in a trial of the OX40 agonist ivuxolimab. This TCR derives from an adult with an advanced solid tumor such as melanoma, head and neck, liver or kidney cancer. CDR3 nucleotide sequence: TGTGCCAGCAGCGTAGGGATAGGCTCCTACAATGAGCAGTTCTTC. This translates into CASSVGIGSYNEQFF.